Listed below are T cell receptor beta chains from one sample, sequenced in a study of blood T cell dynamics during melanoma immunotherapy. The protocol was immunoSEQ multiplex PCR, while the TCRdb copy is restricted to in-frame clones and leaves out a portion. The sample has 9,000 to 13,000 clones, roughly four fifths seen once. Sequencing used blood, obtained from a patient treated with checkpoint blockade. These receptor sequences come from a human donor with melanoma. Each CDR3 is given with its conserved first and last residue. A D gene is named only where the DNA matches it firmly. Not every row has a clone size; where given, it reads once, few, many or a size class.

V	J	D	size	CDR3	DNA
TRBV27	TRBJ2-3	TRBD2	NA	CPKVFWRGVFSTDTQYF	TGTCCTAAAGTTTTTTGGCGGGGGGTCTTTAGCACAGATACGCAGTATTTT
TRBV11-3	TRBJ2-2	NA	NA	CASSPSRPGELFF	TGTGCCAGCAGCCCCAGTAGGCCCGGGGAGCTGTTTTTT
TRBV6-5	TRBJ1-1	NA	NA	CASSTRVRFGTEAFF	TGTGCCAGCAGCACCAGAGTTAGATTCGGGACTGAAGCTTTCTTT
TRBV27	TRBJ1-5	NA	once	CASSLRESNQPQHF	TGTGCCAGCAGTTTAAGGGAGAGCAATCAGCCCCAGCATTTT
TRBV19	TRBJ2-1	NA	NA	CASSLSGQLYNEQFF	TGTGCCAGTAGCCTCTCAGGGCAGCTGTACAATGAGCAGTTCTTC
TRBV2	TRBJ1-5	TRBD1	NA	CASRGQGLEYQPQHF	TGTGCCAGCAGGGGACAGGGGCTGGAGTATCAGCCCCAGCATTTT
TRBV6-1	TRBJ1-4	NA	once	CASSEAGGNEKLFF	TGTGCCAGCAGTGAAGCAGGCGGGAATGAAAAACTGTTTTTT
TRBV6-5	TRBJ1-5	NA	NA	CASSRLDNQPQHF	TGTGCCAGCAGTCGGCTAGATAATCAGCCCCAGCATTTT
TRBV20-1	TRBJ1-2	NA	NA	CSASRDYGYTF	TGCAGTGCTAGTCGCGACTATGGCTACACCTTC
TRBV27	TRBJ2-7	TRBD2	NA	CASSAGLAGDLSYEQYF	TGTGCCAGCAGTGCCGGACTAGCGGGGGACCTTTCCTACGAGCAGTACTTC
TRBV7-9	TRBJ1-1	TRBD1	once	CASSWEDRRNTEAFF	TGTGCCAGCAGCTGGGAGGACAGGAGGAACACTGAAGCTTTCTTT
TRBV28	TRBJ2-1	TRBD2	NA	CASSLIGTSGGANEQFF	TGTGCCAGCAGCCTTATCGGGACTAGCGGGGGGGCCAATGAGCAGTTCTTC
TRBV6-5	TRBJ1-6	NA	NA	CASSYSTGFTYSPLHF	TGTGCCAGCAGTTACTCGACAGGTTTCACTTATTCACCCCTCCACTTT
TRBV19	TRBJ2-3	TRBD1	NA	CASSMWDRVTDTQYF	TGTGCCAGTAGTATGTGGGACAGGGTGACAGATACGCAGTATTTT
TRBV7-3	TRBJ2-5	TRBD2	NA	CASSFRAGGSQETQYF	TGTGCCAGCAGCTTCCGCGCGGGGGGGAGCCAAGAGACCCAGTACTTC
TRBV6-1	TRBJ2-1	NA	NA	CASSGQSTYNEQFF	TGTGCCAGCAGTGGACAGTCCACCTACAATGAGCAGTTCTTC
TRBV5-6	TRBJ2-1	TRBD2	once	CASSSGLAGFNEQFF	TGTGCCAGCAGCTCGGGACTAGCGGGTTTCAATGAGCAGTTCTTC
TRBV6-5	TRBJ1-2	NA	NA	CATLSPADGYTF	TGTGCCACCCTGAGCCCGGCGGATGGCTACACCTTC
TRBV10-3	TRBJ1-2	NA	few	CAISESSQMYYGYTF	TGTGCCATCAGTGAGTCGTCTCAGATGTACTATGGCTACACCTTC
TRBV7-2	TRBJ2-1	NA	NA	CASSLSTSLYNEQFF	TGTGCCAGCAGCTTAAGCACCTCCCTCTACAATGAGCAGTTCTTC
TRBV28	TRBJ2-5	TRBD2	once	CASSLGLAGGETQYF	TGTGCCAGCAGTTTAGGACTAGCGGGGGGGGAGACCCAGTACTTC
TRBV5-5	TRBJ1-1	NA	NA	CASSLRDDGEAFF	TGTGCCAGCAGCCTCCGGGACGATGGTGAAGCTTTCTTT
TRBV6-1	TRBJ2-7	TRBD2	NA	CAISAGLAGEGYEQYF	TGTGCCATCAGTGCGGGACTAGCGGGGGAAGGGTACGAGCAGTACTTC
TRBV15	TRBJ1-1	TRBD1	NA	CATSRGTGGRNEAFF	TGTGCCACCAGCAGGGGGACAGGGGGACGGAATGAAGCTTTCTTT
TRBV7-2	TRBJ2-1	NA	NA	CASSLSGSYNEQFF	TGTGCCAGCAGCCTTAGCGGTTCGTACAATGAGCAGTTCTTC
TRBV7-2	TRBJ1-4	TRBD1	NA	CASSPGTALNEKLFF	TGTGCCAGCAGCCCTGGGACAGCCCTCAATGAAAAACTGTTTTTT
TRBV5-1	TRBJ2-1	TRBD2	NA	CASSLSLAGGVSYNEQFF	TGCGCCAGCAGCTTGAGTCTAGCGGGGGGAGTCTCCTACAATGAGCAGTTCTTC
TRBV2	TRBJ2-3	NA	NA	CASSPDLVLEHTQYF	TGTGCCAGCAGTCCTGACCTGGTCTTGGAACATACGCAGTATTTT
TRBV10-1	TRBJ2-7	NA	NA	CASSESWPEASYEQYF	TGCGCCAGCAGTGAGTCGTGGCCCGAGGCCTCCTACGAGCAGTACTTC
TRBV19	TRBJ1-5	NA	NA	CASSIGPDGSNQPQHF	TGTGCCAGTAGTATTGGACCGGATGGGAGCAATCAGCCCCAGCATTTT
TRBV6-4	TRBJ1-1	NA	NA	CASSYGGSGLNTEAFF	TGTGCCAGCAGTTACGGAGGGAGCGGGCTGAACACTGAAGCTTTCTTT
TRBV10-3	TRBJ2-3	TRBD2	NA	CAISTGTSDTQYF	TGTGCCATCAGTACTGGGACTAGCGATACGCAGTATTTT
TRBV5-6	TRBJ1-2	NA	NA	CASSLGREVYGYTF	TGTGCCAGCAGCTTGGGGAGGGAAGTCTATGGCTACACCTTC
TRBV14	TRBJ2-7	TRBD2	NA	CASSQDRLAGLYEQYF	TGTGCCAGCAGCCAAGACCGGCTAGCGGGGCTCTACGAGCAGTACTTC
TRBV12-5	TRBJ2-3	TRBD2	NA	CASGAGGVFGSDTQYF	TGTGCTAGTGGAGCCGGGGGGGTCTTCGGCTCAGATACGCAGTATTTT
TRBV6-1	TRBJ2-3	TRBD2	NA	CATFSGGAGDTQYF	TGTGCCACCTTCAGCGGGGGGGCAGGAGATACGCAGTATTTT